Here is one T cell receptor (beta chain) with its context. This sample includes further DNA sequences coding for the same CDR3. This entry belongs to a study of cytomegalovirus exposure and HLA in healthy donors. Trimming pared 0 bases from V and 7 bases from J, leaving 7 bases between. CDR1 is MNHEY, CDR2 SVGAGI, per germline. The CDR3 runs to 12 residues. Profiling relied on immunoSEQ multiplex PCR, and the TCRdb table lists in-frame clones only, not all of them. The data hold 200,000 to 300,000 clones, with around nine tenths observed a single time. The origin of this receptor is a man aged 18-30 years in good health and CMV-seronegative. The rearrangement links TRBV6-5 to TRBJ2-7; D remains unclear. The sequencing input was PBMCs. CDR3 sequence (DNA): TGTGCCAGCAGTTACTCGAGAGGAGAGCAGTACTTC. Its translation is CASSYSRGEQYF.